The sequence of this T cell receptor beta chain was determined in a study of T cells in Graves' hyperthyroidism and ophthalmopathy. Study-wide context: Peripheral blood collection took place at initial diagnosis, before any treatment.

This clonotype occurred many times. Its antigen is undetermined. Every diagnosis used clinical symptoms, serum thyroxine and TRAb, thyroid ultrasound and orbital computed tomography. Fresh peripheral blood, about 9.9 ml, yielded the PBMCs. The ends lost 2 bases at V and 5 bases at J; junction bases unmatched: 14. Germline CDR1 MNHNS, CDR2 SASEGT. CDR3 length equals 18 residues. RNA transcripts gave rise to amplified TCR beta CDR3 regions. Initially, a first-round RT-PCR of the TCR CDR3 employed the HTBI primer set. TCRdb reprocessed the multiplex PCR reads with MiXCR, giving one entry per CDR3 protein. The sample has a few hundred thousand distinct CDR3 sequences, about 14% seen once. Findings of the study overall: Blood samples included most of the expanded thyroid clonotypes exceeding 0.001.

This chain links TRBV6-1 with TRBJ2-5; TRBD2 aligns across 10 bases. The material sequenced was blood. The TCR sequence derives from a woman in her twenties or thirties with Graves' ophthalmopathy. The CDR3 DNA reads TGTGCCAGCAGTGAAAGCGGGGGGGCCAGCGGTTTTGCGGAGACCCAGTACTTC. It yields the protein CASSESGGASGFAETQYF.